This TCR beta chain was captured in a study of T cell responses to AZD1222 COVID-19 vaccine. Study findings and constraints: At baseline, just five to seven AZD1222 recipients tested seropositive. The study found Spike-specific TCR breadth and depth rose after two AZD1222 doses. Clonal diversity may have been underestimated in mostly white British donors.

A note on this clone: Its antigen is currently unknown.

Using immunoSEQ multiplex PCR, the repertoire was profiled, and TCRdb retains in-frame clones only, with some absent. Counted here are 100,000 to 140,000 clones, 70% to 90% occurring once; the ten biggest clones make up 4.8%. Germline V gene data show CDR1 as SGHRS and CDR2 as YFSETQ. The ends were cut back, 3 bases at V and 1 base at J, with 7 bases in the middle. CDR3 length: 13 residues. This clonotype originated in an adult who received the AZD1222 COVID-19 vaccine. Sample: peripheral blood, taken 28 days after the second AZD1222 dose. The chain employs TRBV5-1 and TRBJ1-1; no definite D call. The CDR3 region has the DNA TGCGCCAGCAGCTCGGCCAGGAACACTGAAGCTTTCTTT. Its protein is CASSSARNTEAFF. The full variable domain, with the rest looked up from reference TRBV5-1 and TRBJ1-1, is KAGVTQTPRYLIKTRGQQVTLSCSPISGHRSVSWYQQTPGQGLQFLFEYFSETQRNKGNFPGRFSGRQFSNSRSEMNVSTLELGDSALYLCASSSARNTEAFFGQGTRLTVV.